This TCR beta chain originates from a study of shared clonotypes between healthy human individuals. Around 90 million PBMCs per unsorted sample were used for genomic DNA. Deep was the level at which the assay was run. Once extracted for a subset, genomic DNA was divided evenly among several immunoSEQ plates. Unsorted PBMC DNA was sequenced on ten immunoSEQ deep assay plates. Produced via immunoSEQ multiplex PCR; TCRdb's table is partial and in-frame only. The repertoire holds 450,000 to 650,000 clones, with around 78% as singletons. Per the germline V gene, CDR1 is SGHRS and CDR2 is YFSETQ. The CDR3 is made up of 14 amino acids. V was cut by 3 bases and J by 1 base, with 10 bases left in between.

The sequenced sample consisted of PBMCs. This chain joins TRBV5-1 and TRBJ1-1; D may be TRBD1 (6 bases). The sequence derives from a woman aged 40 to 55 in good health. Some clones in this sample may be carry-over from other donors' samples. The chain's CDR3 is CASSWTDQNTEAFF. The CDR3 DNA reads as TGCGCCAGCAGCTGGACAGACCAGAACACTGAAGCTTTCTTT.